Here is one T cell receptor beta chain with its context. Categorization into cohorts depended on clinical history that participants reported. In Cohort 3, a recovered donor had either two negative PCRs, clearance, or symptom resolution. V lost 1 base and J 2 bases, leaving 8 bases between the germline ends. There are 14 residues in the CDR3. From germline, CDR1 is MNHEY and CDR2 SVGEGT. Original data processing: Nucleated cell number was recorded as an estimate derived from reference gene primer amplification. Assay used: immunoSEQ multiplex PCR; TCRdb lists only in-frame clones, some missing. Clone size and the V and J calls come from that table; the DNA yielded D and trimming. The repertoire consists of more than 150,000 clones, with approximately 80% occurring once and the leading ten covering roughly 12%. This entry comes from a study of blood T cell repertoires in COVID-19. About the research overall: PBMCs, B-cell-depleted T cells, or T cells were the source of the cDNA or gDNA that made up the material.

Material: PBMCs or T cells enriched from blood (not recorded which). The receptor was derived from a man between 35 and 55 years old who had recovered from COVID-19. This chain joins TRBV6-2 or TRBV6-3 and TRBJ2-5; D unclear. DNA for the CDR3: TGTGCCAGCAGTTACTGGCCGTTACAAGAGACCCAGTACTTC. It yields the protein CASSYWPLQETQYF.